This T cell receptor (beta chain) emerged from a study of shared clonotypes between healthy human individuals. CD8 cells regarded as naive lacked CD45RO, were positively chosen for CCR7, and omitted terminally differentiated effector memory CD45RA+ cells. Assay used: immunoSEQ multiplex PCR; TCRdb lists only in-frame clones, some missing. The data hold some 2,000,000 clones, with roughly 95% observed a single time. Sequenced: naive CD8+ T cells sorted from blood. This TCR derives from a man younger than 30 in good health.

CDR3 nucleotides: TGTGCCAGCAGTCCAGTCCAGGGGGCTACCGGGGAGCTGTTTTTT. Its translation: CASSPVQGATGELFF. V and J are TRBV6-1 and TRBJ2-2; TRBD1 matches 8 bases. V gave up 5 bases and J gave up 5 bases; unmatched junction bases: 7. Germline V lookup: CDR1 MNHNS, CDR2 SASEGT. This CDR3 region has 15 residues.